Listed here is a single T cell receptor (beta chain). The target antigen is unknown. At one end the junction does not follow the germline gene, possibly because of a read error. This record comes from a study of blood T cells in healthy people across ages. Overall study results and limits: Because sorting was not performed, PBMCs prevented conclusive naive versus antigen-experienced comparison. The authors considered diversity estimates from one million T cells to be underestimates. Naive T cell percentage showed a strong correlation with the diversity of TCR beta.

Combining a sample-barcoded 5' primer with a J-beta primer mix, a second PCR ran for roughly 7 to 12 cycles. Paired-end reads containing CDR3 totaled no fewer than 2.5 million for each sample. TCRdb recomputed calls from the 5' RACE reads with MiXCR, one row per CDR3 protein. The table shows about 940,000 distinct CDR3 sequences, with roughly 52% occurring only once. The CDR3 has 15 amino acids. The germline gives CDR1 SNHLY, CDR2 FYNNEI. Sequenced: blood. The rearrangement joins TRBV2 to TRBJ1-6; D uncertain. This TCR derives from a man aged 25 to 45 in good health. Here the CDR3 reads CANSEMGSQGSPLHF. The CDR3 bases are TGTGCCAACAGTGAAATGGGCTCTCAAGGCTCACCCCTCCACTTT. Complete variable domain (other parts from reference TRBV2 and TRBJ1-6): EPEVTQTPSHQVTQMGQEVILRCVPISNHLYFYWYRQILGQKVEFLVSFYNNEISEKSEIFDDQFSVERPDGSNFTLKIRSTKLEDSAMYFCANSEMGSQGSPLHFGNGTRLTVT.